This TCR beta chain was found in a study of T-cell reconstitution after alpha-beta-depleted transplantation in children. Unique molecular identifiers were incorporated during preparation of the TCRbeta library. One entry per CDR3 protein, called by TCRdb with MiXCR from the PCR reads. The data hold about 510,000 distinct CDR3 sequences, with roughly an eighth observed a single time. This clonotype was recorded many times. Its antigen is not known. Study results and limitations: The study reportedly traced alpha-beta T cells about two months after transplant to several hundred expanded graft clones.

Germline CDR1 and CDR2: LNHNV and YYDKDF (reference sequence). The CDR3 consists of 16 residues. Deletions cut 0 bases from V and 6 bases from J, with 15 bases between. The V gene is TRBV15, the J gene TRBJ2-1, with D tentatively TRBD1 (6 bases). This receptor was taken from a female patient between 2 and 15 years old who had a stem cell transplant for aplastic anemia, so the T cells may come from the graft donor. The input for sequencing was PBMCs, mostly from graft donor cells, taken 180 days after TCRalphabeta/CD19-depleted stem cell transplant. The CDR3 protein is CATSRDGSGHPNEQFF. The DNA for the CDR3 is TGTGCCACCAGCAGAGATGGATCGGGACACCCCAATGAGCAGTTCTTC.